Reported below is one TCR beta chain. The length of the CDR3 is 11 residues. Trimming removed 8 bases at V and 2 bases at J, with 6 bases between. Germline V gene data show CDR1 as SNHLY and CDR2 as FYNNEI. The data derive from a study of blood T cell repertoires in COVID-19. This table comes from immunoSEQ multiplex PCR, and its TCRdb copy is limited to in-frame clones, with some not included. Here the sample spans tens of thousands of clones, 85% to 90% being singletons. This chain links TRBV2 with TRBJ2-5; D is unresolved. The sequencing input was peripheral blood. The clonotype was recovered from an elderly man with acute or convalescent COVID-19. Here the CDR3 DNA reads TGTGCCAGCGCGAGACAAGAGACCCAGTACTTC. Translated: CASARQETQYF. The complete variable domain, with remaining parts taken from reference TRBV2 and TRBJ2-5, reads EPEVTQTPSHQVTQMGQEVILRCVPISNHLYFYWYRQILGQKVEFLVSFYNNEISEKSEIFDDQFSVERPDGSNFTLKIRSTKLEDSAMYFCASARQETQYFGPGTRLLVL.